Sequencing of this T cell receptor (beta chain) was carried out in a study of T cell therapy after organ transplantation (dated by TCRdb to between 2018 and 2021). In terms of the full investigation: Therapy products were autologous CMV-specific T cells expanded in vitro for about 13 days with a peptide pool of 30 HLA class I and II CMV epitopes. Patients were given up to 6 doses of T cells at 2-week intervals and were followed for 29 weeks after finishing therapy. About 80% of the ten patients were classed as clinical responders and two as nonresponders. Across 2 to 6 intravenous infusions, patients got a median of 1.92 x 10^8 CMV-specific T cells. Short-term post-therapy blood samples were collected 4 to 8 weeks after completion of therapy. This study was a follow-up analysis of the TRBV repertoire from an open-label phase I trial that tested autologous CMV-specific adoptive T cell therapy in people who had received solid-organ transplants. Long-term post-therapy samples were available for only about 80% of the 10 patients.

Notes on this clone: There is no known antigen for this receptor. Within one base of it there is no much larger clone, and no base qualities were kept.

V is pruned by 5 bases and J by 2 bases, leaving 6 bases of the junction without a gene match. From cysteine to phenylalanine, the CDR3 is 14 amino acids long. Only the CDR3 DNA stays, 42 bases, in frame from base 1. The germline V gene (reference sequence) supplies CDR1 SEHNR and CDR2 FQNEAQ. Using the immunoSEQ two-step, bias-controlled multiplex PCR assay, TRB CDR3 regions were amplified from genomic DNA. Sequencing of CDR3 libraries was carried out on an Illumina NextSeq 500. Turning to the authors' computational methods: Initial alignment and bioinformatics, including bias normalization against synthetic CDR3 analogs, were performed with the immunoSEQ Analyzer platform. V, D and J gene annotation followed the IMGT database definitions. Additional TRBV analyses were carried out with default settings in VDJtools version 1.1.10 and the R package tcR version 2.2.1.11. GLIPH analysis was done using default settings in version 1.0. For CDR3 sequences with at least 5 reads, significant changes in clonotype frequency were assessed with a 2-sided binomial test and Benjamini-Hochberg correction (alpha = 0.01). TCRdb limited this immuneACCESS table to in-frame rearrangements with V and J called. A share of clones is missing; checked studies link under half to unresolved V genes, and the rest is unexplained. The V and J calls and the clone size are those of that table, but D and trimming were determined from the DNA. The sample table records thousands of clones; around 81% of these occur just once. 44% of the sample is in the top ten clones.

What the work shows at the level of the full study, not this receptor alone: The fold change in CD8 clonality after therapy was inversely correlated with pretherapy clonality, which suggests that less biased repertoires were more open to remodeling. Post-therapy reconstitution appeared to include both transferred clonotypes and endogenous clonotypes not detected in the therapy products. Because the cohort was small, confounders such as concurrent antirejection and antiviral medications could not be assessed. Nonresponders showed marked pretherapy clonal expansions with minimal repertoire change after therapy. The small number of expansions detected in nonresponders may be due to reduced sample coverage caused by poor CD8+ T cell yield.

The label giving this sample's time point can be read as: 4-8 weeks after completion of therapy. Patients were solid-organ transplant recipients with drug-resistant/recurrent cytomegalovirus. Fewer than eleven of the trial participants were picked for repertoire analysis depending on whether post-therapy peripheral blood mononuclear cells were available. A BD FACSAria III was used to sort viable CD3+CD8+CD4- lymphocytes from PBMCs. The Qiagen DNeasy Kit was used to extract genomic DNA from sorted cells. The chain employs TRBV7-9 and TRBJ2-7, and TRBD1 matches 7 of the central bases. The sequencing used CD8+ T cells from blood, collected after autologous CMV-specific T cell therapy. This receptor was taken from a human patient who had received a solid organ transplant and had CMV disease. After a transplant, certain T cells may trace back to the graft donor. The CDR3: CASSPPGTAYEQYF. In nucleotides, the sequence is TGTGCCAGCAGCCCGCCCGGGACAGCCTACGAGCAGTACTTC.